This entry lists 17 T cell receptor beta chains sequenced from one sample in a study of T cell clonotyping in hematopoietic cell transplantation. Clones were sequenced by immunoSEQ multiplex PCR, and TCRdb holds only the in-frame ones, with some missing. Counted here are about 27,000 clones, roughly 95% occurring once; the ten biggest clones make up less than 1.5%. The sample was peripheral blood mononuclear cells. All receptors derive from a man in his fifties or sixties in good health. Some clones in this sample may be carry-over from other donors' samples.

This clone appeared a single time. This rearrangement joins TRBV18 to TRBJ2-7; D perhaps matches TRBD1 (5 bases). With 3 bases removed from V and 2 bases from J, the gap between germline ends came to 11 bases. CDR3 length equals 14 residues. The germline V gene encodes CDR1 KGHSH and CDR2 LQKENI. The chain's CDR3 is CASSPATVPYEQYF. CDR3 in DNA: TGTGCCAGCTCACCCGCGACAGTTCCCTACGAGCAGTACTTC.

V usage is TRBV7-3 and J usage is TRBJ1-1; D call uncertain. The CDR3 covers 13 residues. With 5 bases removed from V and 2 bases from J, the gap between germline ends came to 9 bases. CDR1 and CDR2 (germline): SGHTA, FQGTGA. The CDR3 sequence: CASSPGLNTEAFF. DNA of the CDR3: TGTGCCAGCAGCCCGGGGTTAAACACTGAAGCTTTCTTT.

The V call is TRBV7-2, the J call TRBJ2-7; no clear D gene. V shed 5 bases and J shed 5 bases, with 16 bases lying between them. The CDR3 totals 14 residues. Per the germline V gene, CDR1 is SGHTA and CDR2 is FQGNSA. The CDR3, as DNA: TGTGCCAGCAGCCCCGAAGGGCTTGTTAACGAGCAGTACTTC. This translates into CASSPEGLVNEQYF.

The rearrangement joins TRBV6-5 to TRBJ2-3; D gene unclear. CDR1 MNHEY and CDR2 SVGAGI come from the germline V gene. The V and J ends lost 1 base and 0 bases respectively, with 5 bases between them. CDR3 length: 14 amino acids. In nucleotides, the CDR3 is TGTGCCAGCAGTTACTTTAGTAGCACAGATACGCAGTATTTT. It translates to CASSYFSSTDTQYF.

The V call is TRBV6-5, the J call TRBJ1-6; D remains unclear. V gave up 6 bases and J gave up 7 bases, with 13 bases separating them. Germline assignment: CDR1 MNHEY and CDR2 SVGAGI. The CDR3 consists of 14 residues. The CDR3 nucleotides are TGTGCCAGCAGCATCAGACAAAGGAATTCACCCCTCCACTTT. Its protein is CASSIRQRNSPLHF.

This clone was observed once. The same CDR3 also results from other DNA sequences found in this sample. CDR3: CSVAGTGDTGELFF. CDR3 nucleotide sequence: TGCAGCGTTGCCGGGACAGGGGACACCGGGGAGCTGTTTTTT. The J gene is TRBJ2-2, the V gene TRBV29-1; 10 nucleotides agree with TRBD1. Losses at the gene ends were 4 bases for V and 3 bases for J; bases not matched to a gene: 2. The germline V gene has CDR1 SQVTM and CDR2 ANQGSEA. This CDR3 contains 14 residues.

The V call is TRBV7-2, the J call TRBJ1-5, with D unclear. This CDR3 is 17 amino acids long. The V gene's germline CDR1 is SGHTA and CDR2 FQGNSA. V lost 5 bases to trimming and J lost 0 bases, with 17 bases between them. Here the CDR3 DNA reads TGTGCCAGCAGCCTTGACAAGCTATCTTATAGCAATCAGCCCCAGCATTTT. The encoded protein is CASSLDKLSYSNQPQHF. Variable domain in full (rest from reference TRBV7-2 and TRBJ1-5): GAGVSQSPSNKVTEKGKDVELRCDPISGHTALYWYRQSLGQGLEFLIYFQGNSAPDKSGLPSDRFSAERTGGSVSTLTIQRTQQEDSAVYLCASSLDKLSYSNQPQHFGDGTRLSIL.

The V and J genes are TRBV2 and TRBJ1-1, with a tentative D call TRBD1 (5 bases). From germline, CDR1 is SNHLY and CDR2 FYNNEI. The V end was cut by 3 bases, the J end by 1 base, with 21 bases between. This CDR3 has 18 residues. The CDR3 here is CASSDSRPPGPSNTEAFF. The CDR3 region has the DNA TGTGCCAGCAGTGACTCCAGGCCTCCGGGACCCTCGAACACTGAAGCTTTCTTT.

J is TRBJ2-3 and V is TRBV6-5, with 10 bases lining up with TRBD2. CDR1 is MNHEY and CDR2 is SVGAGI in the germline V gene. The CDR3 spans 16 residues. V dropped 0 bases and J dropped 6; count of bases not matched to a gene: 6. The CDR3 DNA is TGTGCCAGCAGTTACTCATTAGCGGGGGGCGATGATACGCAGTATTTT. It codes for CASSYSLAGGDDTQYF.

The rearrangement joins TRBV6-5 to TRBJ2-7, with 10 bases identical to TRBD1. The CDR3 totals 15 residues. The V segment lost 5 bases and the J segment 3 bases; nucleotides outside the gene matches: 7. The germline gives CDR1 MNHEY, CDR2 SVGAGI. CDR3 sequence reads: CASSNDRGRFYEQYF. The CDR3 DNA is TGTGCCAGCAGTAACGACAGGGGGCGTTTCTACGAGCAGTACTTC.

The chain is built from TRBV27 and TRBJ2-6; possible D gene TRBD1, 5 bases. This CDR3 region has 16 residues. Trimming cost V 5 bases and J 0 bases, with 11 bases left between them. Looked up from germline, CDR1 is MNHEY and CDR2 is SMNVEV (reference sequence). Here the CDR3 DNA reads TGTGCCAGCAGTCCTAGACAGAGCTCTGGGGCCAACGTCCTGACTTTC. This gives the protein CASSPRQSSGANVLTF.

CDR3 amino acids: CASRVAGDTQYF. CDR3 sequence (DNA): TGTGCCAGTAGGGTCGCAGGGGATACGCAGTATTTT. V gene TRBV19 combines with J gene TRBJ2-3, with a weak D call TRBD1 (5 bases). Trimming shortened V by 6 bases and J by 6 bases, and 10 bases separated the two germline ends. CDR3 length: 12 residues. Per germline, CDR1 LNHDA and CDR2 SQIVND (reference sequence).

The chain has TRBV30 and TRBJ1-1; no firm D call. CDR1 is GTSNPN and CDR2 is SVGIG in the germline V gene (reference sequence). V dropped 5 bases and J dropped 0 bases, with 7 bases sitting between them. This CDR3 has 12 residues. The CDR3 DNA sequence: TGTGCCTGGTCTTGGGTGAACACTGAAGCTTTCTTT. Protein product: CAWSWVNTEAFF. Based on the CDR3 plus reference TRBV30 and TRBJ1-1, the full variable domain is SQTIHQWPATLVQPVGSPLSLECTVEGTSNPNLYWYRQAAGRGLQLLFYSVGIGQISSEVPQNLSASRPQDRQFILSSKKLLLSDSGFYLCAWSWVNTEAFFGQGTRLTVV.

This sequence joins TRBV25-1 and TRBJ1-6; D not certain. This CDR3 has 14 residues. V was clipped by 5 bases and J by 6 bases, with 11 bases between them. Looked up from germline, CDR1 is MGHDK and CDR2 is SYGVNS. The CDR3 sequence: CASSPFGANSPLHF. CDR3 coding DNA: TGTGCCAGCAGTCCATTCGGTGCTAATTCACCCCTCCACTTT. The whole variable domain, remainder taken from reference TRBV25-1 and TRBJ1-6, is EADIYQTPRYLVIGTGKKITLECSQTMGHDKMYWYQQDPGMELHLIHYSYGVNSTEKGDLSSESTVSRIRTEHFPLTLESARPSHTSQYLCASSPFGANSPLHFGNGTRLTVT.

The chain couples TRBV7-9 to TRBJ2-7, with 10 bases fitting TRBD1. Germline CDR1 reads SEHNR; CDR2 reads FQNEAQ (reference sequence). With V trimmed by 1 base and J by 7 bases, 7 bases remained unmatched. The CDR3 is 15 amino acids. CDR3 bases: TGTGCCAGCAGCTTAGTGACAGGGGGCGCAGGGGAGCAGTACTTC. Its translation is CASSLVTGGAGEQYF.

The CDR3 coding sequence is TGTGCCAGCAGCCCTGGGGGGGGCTCAAAAGAGACCCAGTACTTC. Translating gives CASSPGGGSKETQYF. The chain uses TRBV9 and TRBJ2-5, with D tentatively TRBD2 (7 bases). Germline V gene data show CDR1 as SGDLS and CDR2 as YYNGEE. Trimming shortened V by 4 bases and J by 3 bases, and 16 bases separated the two germline ends. The CDR3 consists of 15 residues.

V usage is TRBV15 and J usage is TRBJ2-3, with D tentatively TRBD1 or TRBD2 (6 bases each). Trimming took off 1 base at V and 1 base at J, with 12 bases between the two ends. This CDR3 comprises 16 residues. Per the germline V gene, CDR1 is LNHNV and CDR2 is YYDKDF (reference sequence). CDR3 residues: CATSRGGARGTDTQYF. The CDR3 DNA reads TGTGCCACCAGCAGAGGGGGGGCGCGTGGCACAGATACGCAGTATTTT.